These 10 T cell receptor beta chains originate from one sample sequenced in a study of blood T cell repertoires in COVID-19. Data came from immunoSEQ multiplex PCR; TCRdb stores just in-frame clones and leaves some out. The table records some 260,000 clones, approximately 90% of them present only once. Sequencing was performed on peripheral blood. The source of these receptors is a woman in her forties who had recovered from COVID-19.

The chain couples TRBV29-1 to TRBJ1-2; TRBD1 agrees at 8 bases. This CDR3 contains 15 residues. Germline values: CDR1 SQVTM, CDR2 ANQGSEA. V shed 4 bases, J shed 4 bases, and the junction held 11 bases outside the gene matches. CDR3 DNA sequence: TGCAGCGTTGTAGGTAAGGGACAGGAGACCTATGGCTACACCTTC. This translates into CSVVGKGQETYGYTF.

The CDR3 DNA reads TGTGCCAGCACCCTTGCGGGACTAGCGTTTGGTACCGGGGAGCTGTTTTTT. This translates into CASTLAGLAFGTGELFF. V and J are TRBV7-2 and TRBJ2-2, with 10 bases fitting TRBD2. V was pared by 7 bases and J by 5 bases, with 13 bases of the junction left unmatched. Germline V lookup: CDR1 SGHTA, CDR2 FQGNSA. The CDR3 sequence is 17 residues long. Full variable domain (remainder filled in from reference TRBV7-2 and TRBJ2-2): GAGVSQSPSNKVTEKGKDVELRCDPISGHTALYWYRQSLGQGLEFLIYFQGNSAPDKSGLPSDRFSAERTGGSVSTLTIQRTQQEDSAVYLCASTLAGLAFGTGELFFGEGSRLTVL.

The chain combines TRBV6-2 or TRBV6-3 with TRBJ2-7, with D possibly being TRBD2 (5 bases). There are 14 residues in the CDR3. Trimming stripped 6 bases from V and 1 base from J, with 13 bases between. The germline CDR1 and CDR2 sequences are MNHEY and SVGEGT. CDR3 sequence: CASSRPGDSYEQYV. The CDR3 bases are TGTGCCAGCAGCCGCCCCGGGGATTCCTACGAGCAGTACGTC.

This clone was counted only a few times. This chain uses TRBV19 with TRBJ2-7; TRBD1 agrees at 7 bases. The CDR3 sequence is 13 residues long. Germline V gives CDR1 LNHDA, CDR2 SQIVND (reference sequence). V was pared by 6 bases and J by 2 bases, with 4 bases of the junction left unmatched. The CDR3 DNA follows: TGTGCCAGTAGCCAAGGACAGGCCTACGAGCAGTACTTC. This translates into CASSQGQAYEQYF. Filled out from reference TRBV19 and TRBJ2-7, the complete variable domain reads DGGITQSPKYLFRKEGQNVTLSCEQNLNHDAMYWYRQDPGQGLRLIYYSQIVNDFQKGDIAEGYSVSREKKESFPLTVTSAQKNPTAFYLCASSQGQAYEQYFGPGTRLTVT.

The chain combines TRBV7-2 with TRBJ1-2; 8 bases agree with TRBD1. The V gene end was trimmed by 6 bases and the J gene end by 5 bases; junction bases not matched to a gene: 14. CDR1 is SGHTA and CDR2 is FQGNSA in the germline V gene. CDR3 length: 16 residues. CDR3 nucleotide sequence: TGTGCCAGCAGGAGGGGCCCGGCAGGGGGCGAGTATGGCTACACCTTC. Translation: CASRRGPAGGEYGYTF.

The gene calls are TRBV7-6 and TRBJ2-1; 8 bases match TRBD2. The CDR3 totals 16 residues. Germline V gene sequence: CDR1 SGHVS, CDR2 FNYEAQ. J lost 3 bases, V lost 5 bases, and 9 bases had no gene match. CDR3 amino acids: CASSRGGREVYNEQFF. The DNA of the CDR3 is TGTGCCAGCAGCCGGGGGGGGCGGGAGGTCTACAATGAGCAGTTCTTC.

The chain is built from TRBV7-2 and TRBJ2-7, with TRBD1 identical over 11 bases. From germline, CDR1 is SGHTA and CDR2 FQGNSA. V lost 5 bases and J lost 2; bases outside the gene matches: 5. The CDR3 totals 15 residues. The CDR3 nucleotides read TGTGCCAGCAGCCCGAGGACAGGGGGCACCTACGAGCAGTACTTC. It codes for CASSPRTGGTYEQYF. The full variable domain, its missing parts supplied by reference TRBV7-2 and TRBJ2-7, is GAGVSQSPSNKVTEKGKDVELRCDPISGHTALYWYRQSLGQGLEFLIYFQGNSAPDKSGLPSDRFSAERTGGSVSTLTIQRTQQEDSAVYLCASSPRTGGTYEQYFGPGTRLTVT.

This sequence joins TRBV12-3 or TRBV12-4 and TRBJ1-2, with 7 bases lining up with TRBD1. The V segment lost 6 bases and the J segment 4 bases; nucleotides outside the gene matches: 5. The CDR3 covers 13 residues. CDR3 amino acids: CASSPTGAYGYTF. The CDR3 nucleotides are TGTGCCAGCAGCCCCACAGGGGCCTATGGCTACACCTTC.

J is TRBJ2-3 and V is TRBV7-2, with TRBD2 matching 10 bases. The length of the CDR3 is 16 residues. V gave up 1 base and J gave up 1 base; unmatched junction bases: 2. Per germline, CDR1 SGHTA and CDR2 FQGNSA. The CDR3 sequence is CASSLEGTSGTDTQYF. CDR3 in DNA: TGTGCCAGCAGCTTAGAGGGGACTAGCGGCACAGATACGCAGTATTTT.

The chain links TRBV5-6 to TRBJ2-1; D may be TRBD2 (6 bases). This CDR3 has 14 residues. Per germline, CDR1 SGHDT and CDR2 YYEEEE. V lost 1 base and J lost 3, with 8 bases in between. This chain's CDR3 is CASSLREHYNEQFF. The CDR3 nucleotides read TGTGCCAGCAGCTTGCGGGAGCACTACAATGAGCAGTTCTTC.